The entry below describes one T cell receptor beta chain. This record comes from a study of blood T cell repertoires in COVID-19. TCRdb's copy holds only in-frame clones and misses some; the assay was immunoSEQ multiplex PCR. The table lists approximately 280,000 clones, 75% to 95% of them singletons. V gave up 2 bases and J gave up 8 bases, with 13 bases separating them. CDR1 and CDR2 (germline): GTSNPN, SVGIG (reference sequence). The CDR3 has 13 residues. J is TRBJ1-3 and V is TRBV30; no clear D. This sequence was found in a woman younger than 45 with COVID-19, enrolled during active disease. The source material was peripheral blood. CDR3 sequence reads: CAWSRGRRHTIYF. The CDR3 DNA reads TGTGCCTGGAGTAGAGGGCGCAGGCACACCATATATTTT.